The rows below give T cell receptor beta chains drawn from one sample of a study of blood T cell repertoires in COVID-19. TCRdb's table, derived via immunoSEQ multiplex PCR, lists solely in-frame clones and lacks some. Altogether about 100,000 clones are present, about two thirds being singletons, with the ten largest covering about 1.8%. Sequenced: peripheral blood. All receptors come from a woman in her forties with acute or convalescent COVID-19. Both conserved end residues are part of each CDR3. A D gene is named only where the DNA matches it firmly. Clone size appears in some rows only: once, few, many, or a class for an expanded clone.

d_call clone_size j_call v_call cdr3_nt cdr3_aa
TRBD1 many TRBJ2-6 TRBV5-1 TGCGCCAGCAGCTTGAGGGGACAGGCCGTACTTAGCTCTGGGGCCAACGTCCTGACTTTC CASSLRGQAVLSSGANVLTF
. . TRBJ2-7 TRBV15 TGTGCCACCAGCAGAGGGTTAGGACAATCCTACGAGCAGTACTTC CATSRGLGQSYEQYF
. . TRBJ2-2 TRBV2 TGTGCCAGCAGCCTTTCGGCTAGTCCGGGTGCCGGGGAGCTGTTTTTT CASSLSASPGAGELFF
. . TRBJ2-1 TRBV3-1/TRBV3-2 TGTGCCAGCAGCCCGTTAAACAATGAGCAGTTCTTC CASSPLNNEQFF
TRBD1 . TRBJ1-2 TRBV5-4 TGTGCCAGCAGCGGAAGGGACAGAGGCTACACCTTC CASSGRDRGYTF
. . TRBJ2-7 TRBV1 TGCACCAGCAGCCAAGAGGGTCTAGCGGGGGTCACCTACGAGCAGTACTTC CTSSQEGLAGVTYEQYF
TRBD1 . TRBJ1-3 TRBV5-1 TGCGCCAGCAGCCGCCTGGACAGGGACTCTGGAAACACCATATATTTT CASSRLDRDSGNTIYF
. . TRBJ1-3 TRBV30 TGTGCCTGGAGAAGGAGGGTGATTGGAAACACCATATATTTT CAWRRRVIGNTIYF
TRBD1 . TRBJ1-2 TRBV6-5 TGTGCCAGCAGTTACCGGGACAGGGAACTCTATGGCTACACCTTC CASSYRDRELYGYTF
. . TRBJ2-7 TRBV5-1 TGCGCCAGCAGCTTGGAGACAGATTCCTACGAGCAGTACTTC CASSLETDSYEQYF
. . TRBJ1-3 TRBV11-2 TGTGCCAGCAGCCAGGGGATGAGCTCTGGAAACACCATATATTTT CASSQGMSSGNTIYF
TRBD2 . TRBJ2-1 TRBV5-6 TGTGCCAGCAGCGGGCTAGCGGGGGGTACAGGTGAGCAGTTCTTC CASSGLAGGTGEQFF
. . TRBJ2-7 TRBV20-1 TGCAGTGCTAGTGAGACAGGCGAAGCCGGGCAGTACTTC CSASETGEAGQYF
. few TRBJ1-4 TRBV6-5 TGTGCCAGCGGCTTAGGGGTGTCAACTAATGAAAAACTGTTTTTT CASGLGVSTNEKLFF
. . TRBJ2-5 TRBV5-1 TGCGCCAGCAGGTTGACGGGGGAAGAGACCCAGTACTTC CASRLTGEETQYF
. . TRBJ2-7 TRBV11-2 TGTGCCAGCAGCTTAGAGGCAAGCGGCGAGCAGTACTTC CASSLEASGEQYF
. . TRBJ1-1 TRBV24-1 TGTGCCACCAGTGATGCTACGAACACTGAAGCTTTCTTT CATSDATNTEAFF
. few TRBJ2-2 TRBV9 TGTGCCAGCAGCGTTTCCCCCCGCGTTACCGGGGAGCTGTTTTTT CASSVSPRVTGELFF
. . TRBJ1-3 TRBV6-5 TGTGCCAGCCGAGAAATGTCTGGAAACACCATATATTTT CASREMSGNTIYF
. . TRBJ1-3 TRBV6-5 TGTGCCAGCAGTCCGGGGACAGGAAACACCATATATTTT CASSPGTGNTIYF
TRBD2 . TRBJ2-1 TRBV7-3 TGTGCCAGCAGCTTAATTAGCGGGCTCAATGAGCAGTTCTTC CASSLISGLNEQFF
. . TRBJ2-2 TRBV6-1 TGTGCCAGCAGTTCACAGGGCACCGGGGAGCTGTTTTTT CASSSQGTGELFF
. . TRBJ2-7 TRBV2 TGTGCCAGCAGTGATGGGGGGGGCACAGACGAGCAGTACTTC CASSDGGGTDEQYF
. . TRBJ2-5 TRBV29-1 TGCAGCGTTGACGGCACCTCGAAGGGGGAGACCCAGTACTTC CSVDGTSKGETQYF
. . TRBJ2-7 TRBV4-1 TGCGCCAGCAGCCAACCCAGGGACTCCGCGGGCCGCGAGCAGTACTTC CASSQPRDSAGREQYF
. . TRBJ1-1 TRBV29-1 TGCAGCGTTAAGTACCGGACAGCACGGAACACTGAAGCTTTCTTT CSVKYRTARNTEAFF
. . TRBJ1-5 TRBV19 TGTGCCAGTAGTATAGCGGAGTTGGCGTCTAGCAATCAGCCCCAGCATTTT CASSIAELASSNQPQHF
. . TRBJ2-1 TRBV7-9 TGTGCCAGCAGCCCCCCGCGCAACCGGAGCTCCTACAATGAGCAGTTCTTC CASSPPRNRSSYNEQFF
TRBD2 . TRBJ2-1 TRBV5-5 TGTGCCAGCAGCTTGGCGCTAGCGGGGAATGAGCAGTTCTTC CASSLALAGNEQFF
TRBD1 once TRBJ1-6 TRBV5-1 TGCGCCAGCAGCTTGGGGTATAGTTTCCAGGGGGAAGAGTCACCCCTCCACTTT CASSLGYSFQGEESPLHF
. . TRBJ1-1 TRBV16 TGTGCCAGCAGCCAAGCCAGGGTGAACACTGAAGCTTTCTTT CASSQARVNTEAFF
. . TRBJ1-2 TRBV2 TGTGCCAGCGGCCAGGAAGGTGGCTACACCTTC CASGQEGGYTF
. . TRBJ2-4 TRBV9 TGTGCCAGCAGCGCTCCCGCGGAGCCGCCAGCCAAAAACATTCAGTACTTC CASSAPAEPPAKNIQYF
. . TRBJ2-1 TRBV4-1 TGCGCCAGCAGCTACTCGGAGGAGCAGTTCTTC CASSYSEEQFF
. . TRBJ1-5 TRBV3-1/TRBV3-2 TGTGCCAGCAGCCCTGGACAGAACAATCAGCCCCAGCATTTT CASSPGQNNQPQHF
. . TRBJ1-2 TRBV7-9 TGTGCCAGCAGCTTAATTCTAATAGCGAACTATGGCTACACCTTC CASSLILIANYGYTF
TRBD1 . TRBJ1-1 TRBV12-3/TRBV12-4 TGTGCCAGCAGTTGGACAGGGAACACTGAAGCTTTCTTT CASSWTGNTEAFF
TRBD1 . TRBJ1-2 TRBV10-1 TGCGCCAGCAGTGAGTCTAGGGACAGCATCTATGGCTACACCTTC CASSESRDSIYGYTF
. . TRBJ2-6 TRBV6-6 TGTGCCAGCACACAACAGCTTACCTCTGGGGCCAACGTCCTGACTTTC CASTQQLTSGANVLTF